This TCR beta chain originates from a study of cytomegalovirus exposure and HLA in healthy donors. Study-wide points: Rare sequences made up most TCRs, while some public TCRs were found in many donors. According to the study, around 150 TCR beta chains were cytomegalovirus-associated.

Concerning this clone itself: The antigen remains undetermined.

The V gene end was trimmed by 2 bases and the J gene end by 9 bases; junction bases not matched to a gene: 10. The CDR3 extends over 15 amino acids. CDR1 is SGHRS and CDR2 is YFSETQ in the germline V gene. PCR involved 60 Vbeta and 13 Jbeta primers. Assay: immunoSEQ multiplex PCR; the TCRdb copy retains only in-frame clones and omits some. The sample's table shows roughly 120,000 clones. The chain employs TRBV5-1 and TRBJ2-5; 10 bases are shared with TRBD1. The sample taken for sequencing was PBMCs. This receptor was obtained from a man aged 30-40 years in good health and CMV-seronegative. The CDR3 here is CASSLGQGVDRPQYF. CDR3 nucleotide sequence: TGCGCCAGCAGCTTAGGACAGGGGGTCGACAGACCCCAGTACTTC.